Described below is a single T cell receptor (beta chain) sequence and its context. This sample stems from a study of blood T cell repertoires in COVID-19. Study as a whole: In each case, the material was cDNA or gDNA derived from T cells, B-cell-depleted T cells, or PBMCs.

The assay was immunoSEQ multiplex PCR, and TCRdb's table has in-frame clones only and misses some. Of over 200,000 clones listed, approximately 85% were seen once; the top ten hold 0.65% to 0.9%. V was clipped by 1 base and J by 7 bases; unmatched bases: 1. Germline-derived CDR1 and CDR2 are SGDLS and YYNGEE. The CDR3 is 14 residues long. The source of this sequence is a woman younger than 45 with acute or convalescent COVID-19. J is TRBJ1-4 and V is TRBV9, with 10 bases aligning to TRBD1. Sequenced material: peripheral blood. CDR3 in amino acids: CASSVRDRGEKLFF. DNA of the CDR3: TGTGCCAGCAGCGTACGGGACAGGGGTGAAAAACTGTTTTTT.